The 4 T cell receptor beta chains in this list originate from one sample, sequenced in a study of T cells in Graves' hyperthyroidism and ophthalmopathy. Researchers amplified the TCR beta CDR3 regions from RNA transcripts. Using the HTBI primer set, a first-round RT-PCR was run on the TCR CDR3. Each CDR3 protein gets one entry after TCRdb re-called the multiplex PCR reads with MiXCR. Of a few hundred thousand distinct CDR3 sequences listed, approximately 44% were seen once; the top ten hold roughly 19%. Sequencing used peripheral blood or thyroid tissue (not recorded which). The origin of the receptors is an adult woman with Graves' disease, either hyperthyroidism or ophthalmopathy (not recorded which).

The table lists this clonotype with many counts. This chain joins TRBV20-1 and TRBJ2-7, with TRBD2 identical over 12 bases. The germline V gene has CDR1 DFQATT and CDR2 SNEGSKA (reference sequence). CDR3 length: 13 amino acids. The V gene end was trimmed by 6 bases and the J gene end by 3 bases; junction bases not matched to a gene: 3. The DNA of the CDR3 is TGCAGTGCCGCGACTAGCGGGAGCTACGAGCAGTACTTC. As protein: CSAATSGSYEQYF.

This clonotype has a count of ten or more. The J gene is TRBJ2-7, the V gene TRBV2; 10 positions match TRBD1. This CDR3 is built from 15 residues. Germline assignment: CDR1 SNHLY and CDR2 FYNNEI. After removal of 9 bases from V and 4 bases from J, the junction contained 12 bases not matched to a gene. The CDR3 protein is CARRRRDRGEYEQYF. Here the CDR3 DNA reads TGTGCCAGGCGACGCCGGGACAGGGGAGAATACGAGCAGTACTTC.

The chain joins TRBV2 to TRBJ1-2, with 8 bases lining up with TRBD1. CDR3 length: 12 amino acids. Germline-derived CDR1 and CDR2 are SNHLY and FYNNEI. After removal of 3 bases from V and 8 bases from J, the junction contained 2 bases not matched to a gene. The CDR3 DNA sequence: TGTGCCAGCAGTGAGGGGGACAGGGGCTACACCTTC. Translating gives CASSEGDRGYTF.

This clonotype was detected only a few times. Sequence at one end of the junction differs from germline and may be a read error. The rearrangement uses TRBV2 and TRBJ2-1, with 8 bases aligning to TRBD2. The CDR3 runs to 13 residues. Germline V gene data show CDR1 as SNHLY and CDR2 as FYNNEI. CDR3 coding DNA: TGTGTCAGCAGTGGGAGTCTAGCGGGCAGCAAGGATTTC. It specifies CVSSGSLAGSKDF.